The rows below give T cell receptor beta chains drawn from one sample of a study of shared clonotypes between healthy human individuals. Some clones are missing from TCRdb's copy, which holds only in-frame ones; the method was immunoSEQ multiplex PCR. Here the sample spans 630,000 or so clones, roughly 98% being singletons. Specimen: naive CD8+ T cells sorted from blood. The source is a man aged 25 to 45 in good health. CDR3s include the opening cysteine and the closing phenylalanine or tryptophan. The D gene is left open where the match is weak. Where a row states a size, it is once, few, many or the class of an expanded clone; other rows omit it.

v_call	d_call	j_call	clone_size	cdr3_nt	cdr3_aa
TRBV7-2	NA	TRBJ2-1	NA	TGTGCCAGCAGCTTACCCAGAGGGGAGACCTACAATGAGCAGTTCTTC	CASSLPRGETYNEQFF
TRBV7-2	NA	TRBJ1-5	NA	TGTGCCAGCAGCCCGAAGACGGTGAATAGCAATCAGCCCCAGCATTTT	CASSPKTVNSNQPQHF
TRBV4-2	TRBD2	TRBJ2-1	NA	TGTGCCAGCAGCCAGACTAGCCCGAGCTCCTACAATGAGCAGTTCTTC	CASSQTSPSSYNEQFF
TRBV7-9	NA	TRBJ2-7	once	TGTGCCAGCAGCTTCGGACTGACGCCCTACGAGCAGTACTTC	CASSFGLTPYEQYF
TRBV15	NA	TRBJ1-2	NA	TGTGCCACCAGCAGCCCCCTCCGACAGTTCTATGGCTACACCTTC	CATSSPLRQFYGYTF
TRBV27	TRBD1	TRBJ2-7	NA	TGTGCCAGCAGAGAAAGGGACAGGGCGCTCTACGAGCAGTACTTC	CASRERDRALYEQYF
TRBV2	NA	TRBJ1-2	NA	TGTGCCAGCAGCCGGGGGCAGTCCGGTATCTATGGCTACACCTTC	CASSRGQSGIYGYTF
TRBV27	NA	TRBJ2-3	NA	TGTGCCAGCAGTTCCCGGACTGGCCGACACGTGGATACGCAGTATTTT	CASSSRTGRHVDTQYF
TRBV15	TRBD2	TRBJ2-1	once	TGTGCCACCAGCAGAGATGGCGGGAGGACCTACAATGAGCAGTTCTTC	CATSRDGGRTYNEQFF
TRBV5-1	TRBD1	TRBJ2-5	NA	TGCGCCAGCAGCGGAGGGACAGGGGGATTCCCCCAAGAGACCCAGTACTTC	CASSGGTGGFPQETQYF
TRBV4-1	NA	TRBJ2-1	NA	TGCGCCAGCAGCCAAGAGTTGGGGCTGCGGTGGATCAATGAGCAGTTCTTC	CASSQELGLRWINEQFF
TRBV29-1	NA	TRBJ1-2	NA	TGCAGCGTTGATGGACCCACTAGGACCGTAAACTATGGCTACACCTTC	CSVDGPTRTVNYGYTF
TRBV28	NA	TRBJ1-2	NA	TGTGCCAGCAGTTTACGACAGTCTGCCCTTGGCTACACCTTC	CASSLRQSALGYTF
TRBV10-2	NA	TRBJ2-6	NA	TGCGCCAGCAGTGAGGGGTACTCTGGGGCCAACGTCCTGACTTTC	CASSEGYSGANVLTF
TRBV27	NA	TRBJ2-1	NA	TGTGCCAGCAGTTTGACCCCCGTCAGGGTAAGGTTCTTC	CASSLTPVRVRFF
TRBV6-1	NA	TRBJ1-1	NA	TGTGCCAACAGTGTTTCTTGGGGGAACACTGAAGCTTTCTTT	CANSVSWGNTEAFF
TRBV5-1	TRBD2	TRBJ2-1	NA	TGCGCCAGCAGCTTGGGGACTAGCGGAGGTGATGAGCAGTTCTTC	CASSLGTSGGDEQFF
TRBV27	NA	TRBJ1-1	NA	TGTGCCAGCAGTCCCTTAGGGGGGGACACTGAAGCTTTCTTT	CASSPLGGDTEAFF
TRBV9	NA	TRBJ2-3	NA	TGTGCCAGCAGCGTAGCGGGGCGCCCAAGCACAGATACGCAGTATTTT	CASSVAGRPSTDTQYF
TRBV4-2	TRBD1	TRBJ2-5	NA	TGTGCCAGCAGCCCAACGGCGTCCGGGGACAGGTACGAAGAGACCCAGTACTTC	CASSPTASGDRYEETQYF
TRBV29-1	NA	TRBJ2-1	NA	TGCAGCGTTGAACCTCCGGACAGTCTCGAGCAGTTCTTC	CSVEPPDSLEQFF
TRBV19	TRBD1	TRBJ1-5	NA	TGTGCCAGTAGTCCCCCGGACAGGCATCAGCCCCAGCATTTT	CASSPPDRHQPQHF
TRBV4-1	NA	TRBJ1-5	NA	TGCGCCAGCAGCCAAGGGACACCTGATCAGCCCCAGCATTTT	CASSQGTPDQPQHF
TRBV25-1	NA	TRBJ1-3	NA	TGTGCCAGCAGTGAATTTGGCAGAGCAGACTCTGGAAACACCATATATTTT	CASSEFGRADSGNTIYF
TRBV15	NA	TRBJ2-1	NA	TGTGCCACCAGCAGAGATCGGGGGCTATCCAATGAGCAGTTCTTC	CATSRDRGLSNEQFF
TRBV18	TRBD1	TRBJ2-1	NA	TGTGCCAGCTCATCGACAGGGCTCTCCTACAATGAGCAGTTCTTC	CASSSTGLSYNEQFF
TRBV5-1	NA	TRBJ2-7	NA	TGCGCCAGCAGCTTGGAAGGGGAAGCCTACGAGCAGTACTTC	CASSLEGEAYEQYF
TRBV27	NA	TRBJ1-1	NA	TGTGCCAGCAGTAGGGGGGGCACTGAAGCTTTCTTT	CASSRGGTEAFF
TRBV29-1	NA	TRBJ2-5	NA	TGCAGCGTTGAAGATCTGTTGGGGGCGCGTACCCAGTACTTC	CSVEDLLGARTQYF
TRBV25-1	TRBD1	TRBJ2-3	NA	TGTGCCAGCAGTACTCACAGGGGGGTAAACACATATACGCAGTATTTT	CASSTHRGVNTYTQYF
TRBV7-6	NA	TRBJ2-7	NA	TGTGCCAGCAGCTTAGATCCCCCTGAGCGACTAGTTGGTGCCGGCGAGCAGTACTTC	CASSLDPPERLVGAGEQYF
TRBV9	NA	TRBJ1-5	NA	TGTGCCAGCAGCGTAGGGGGGAACGGCAATCAGCCCCAGCATTTT	CASSVGGNGNQPQHF
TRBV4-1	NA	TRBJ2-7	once	TGCGCCAGCAGCCAAGATATGGGGAGCTCCTACGAGCAGTACTTC	CASSQDMGSSYEQYF
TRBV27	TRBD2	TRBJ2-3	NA	TGTGCCAGCAGTTTACCCGCGGGAGAGGGGACAGATACGCAGTATTTT	CASSLPAGEGTDTQYF
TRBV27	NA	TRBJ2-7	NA	TGTGCCAGCAGTTTATCGGGACAATCCTACGAGCAGTACTTC	CASSLSGQSYEQYF
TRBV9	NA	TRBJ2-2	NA	TGTGCCAGCAGCATAGAGGGGGGAGCGAACAAGAACACCGGGGAGCTGTTTTTT	CASSIEGGANKNTGELFF
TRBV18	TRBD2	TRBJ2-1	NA	TGTGCCACCCCTAGCGGGAGCTCCTACAATGAGCAGTTCTTC	CATPSGSSYNEQFF
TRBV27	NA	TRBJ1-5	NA	TGTGCCAGCAGTCCTCGTACCGGACAGCATAATCAGCCCCAGCATTTT	CASSPRTGQHNQPQHF
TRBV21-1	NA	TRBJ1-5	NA	TGTGCCAGCAACAACAGGGGATCTAGCAATCAGCCCCAGCATTTT	CASNNRGSSNQPQHF
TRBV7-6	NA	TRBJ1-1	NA	TGTGCCAGCAGCTCCCTACCTAGTCCTGAAGCTTTCTTT	CASSSLPSPEAFF
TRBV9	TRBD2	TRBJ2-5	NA	TGTGCCAGCAGCGTCGGACTAGCGGGGTCCGGGGAGACCCAGTACTTC	CASSVGLAGSGETQYF
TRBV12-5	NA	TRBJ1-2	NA	TGTGCTAGTGGTCCCAACGGAGAAGGCCCTACTATCTATGGCTACACCTTC	CASGPNGEGPTIYGYTF
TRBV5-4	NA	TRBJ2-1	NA	TGTGCCAGCAGCTTTTTAGGGGGTCCCAATGAGCAGTTCTTC	CASSFLGGPNEQFF
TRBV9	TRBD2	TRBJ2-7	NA	TGTGCCAGCAGCCCCAGCGGGAGTCTGCTCTACGAGCAGTACTTC	CASSPSGSLLYEQYF
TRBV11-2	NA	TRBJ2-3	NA	TGTGCCAGCAGCAAATTGAGTGAGGGAAATACGCAGTATTTT	CASSKLSEGNTQYF
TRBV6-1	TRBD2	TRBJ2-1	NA	TGTGCCAGCACAGCGGGAGGGTTCAATGAGCAGTTCTTC	CASTAGGFNEQFF
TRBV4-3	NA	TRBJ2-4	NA	TGCGCCAGCAGCCAAGATAGGCAGGCCCTAGCCAAAAACATTCAGTACTTC	CASSQDRQALAKNIQYF
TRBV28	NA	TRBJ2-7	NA	TGTGCCAGCAGTTCCTCCGTCGGCCGCGGATCCCCGCCCTACGAGCAGTACTTC	CASSSSVGRGSPPYEQYF
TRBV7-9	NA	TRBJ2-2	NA	TGTGCCAGCAGCTTATCCCAGGGCAGGCCGACGAACACCGGGGAGCTGTTTTTT	CASSLSQGRPTNTGELFF
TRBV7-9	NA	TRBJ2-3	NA	TGTGCCAGCAGCTTGGCGATGGATACGCAGTATTTT	CASSLAMDTQYF
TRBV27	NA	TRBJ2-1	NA	TGTGCCAGCAGCCCTTCCTACAATGAGCAGTTCTTC	CASSPSYNEQFF
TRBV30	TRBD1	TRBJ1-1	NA	TGTGCCTGGGACAGGGGGATATGGAACACTGAAGCTTTCTTT	CAWDRGIWNTEAFF
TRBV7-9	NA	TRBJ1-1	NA	TGTGCCAGCAGCCCAGAAGTAGGGAGCACTGAAGCTTTCTTT	CASSPEVGSTEAFF
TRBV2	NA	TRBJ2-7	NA	TGTGCCAGCACTGGGAGCTACGAGCAGTACTTC	CASTGSYEQYF